The 25 T cell receptor beta chains below were found in one sample sequenced in a study of shared clonotypes between healthy human individuals. Generated by immunoSEQ multiplex PCR, the TCRdb table keeps only in-frame clones and is missing some. The repertoire has roughly 1 million clones, about four fifths of them found once; the top ten carry under 0.65%. Sample: memory CD4+ T cells from PBMCs. The subset: CD45RA-negative fraction. The receptors stem from a man aged 18 to 29 in good health. Some clones in this sample may be carry-over from other donors' samples.

The rearrangement uses TRBV4-1 and TRBJ2-5, with D possibly being TRBD1 (5 bases). This CDR3 region has 16 residues. V lost 1 base, J lost 0 bases, and 12 bases lay in between. The germline V gene has CDR1 MGHRA and CDR2 YSYEKL. The CDR3 region is CASSQAPRQNQETQYF. The DNA of the CDR3 is TGCGCCAGCAGCCAAGCTCCCCGACAGAACCAAGAGACCCAGTACTTC.

The J gene is TRBJ2-7, the V gene TRBV27; D might be TRBD2 (6 bases). Between the trimmed V and J ends, which lost 8 bases and 7 bases, there was a span of 12 bases. Germline CDR1 MNHEY, CDR2 SMNVEV (reference sequence). The CDR3 totals 11 residues. CDR3 loop: CASRSGEEQYF. CDR3 DNA: TGTGCCAGCCGGTCGGGGGAAGAGCAGTACTTC.

The chain uses TRBV7-2 and TRBJ2-5; 7 bases line up with TRBD2. The better agreement between TRBJ2-7 and the DNA end casts doubt on the J call. Per germline, CDR1 SGHTA and CDR2 FQGNSA. This CDR3 region has 18 residues. The CDR3, as DNA: TGTGCCAGCAGCTTATTAGTTTTGGGTGGCGGGAGAAGGTACGAGCAGTACTTC. It specifies CASSLLVLGGGRRYEQYF.

In regard to this clone: The same CDR3 is also encoded by other DNA sequences in this sample. The chain links TRBV5-1 to TRBJ2-1; 7 bases map to TRBD2. The CDR3 runs to 15 residues. The germline V gene encodes CDR1 SGHRS and CDR2 YFSETQ. V was pared by 0 bases and J by 3 bases, with 3 bases of the junction left unmatched. For the CDR3, the DNA is TGCGCCAGCAGCTTGGTGGCGGGAGTCTACAATGAGCAGTTCTTC. It translates to CASSLVAGVYNEQFF.

This clone was seen repeatedly, ten times or more. The genes are TRBV18 and TRBJ1-5; no reliable D call. The CDR3 length is 15 residues. Germline lookup yields CDR1 KGHSH and CDR2 LQKENI. V was shortened by 5 bases and J by 1 base, with 12 bases between the two germline ends. The DNA of the CDR3 is TGTGCCAGCTCAACCCATACGGGGAGCAATCAGCCCCAGCATTTT. Its translation: CASSTHTGSNQPQHF.

This clone was found once. The rearrangement links TRBV6-6 to TRBJ1-1; D unresolved. CDR3 size: 13 residues. Per germline, CDR1 MNHNY and CDR2 SVGAGI (reference sequence). V was pared by 6 bases and J by 0 bases, with 8 bases between. CDR3 region: CASSSYMNTEAFF. CDR3 DNA: TGTGCCAGCAGCTCATACATGAACACTGAAGCTTTCTTT.

This chain joins TRBV7-8 and TRBJ2-5, with D tentatively TRBD1 (5 bases). Trimming took 1 base from V and 5 from J, leaving 8 bases between them. Germline CDR1 and CDR2: SGHVS and FQNEAQ. This CDR3 is built from 13 residues. The CDR3 region has the DNA TGTGCCAGCAGCTTAGAAACAGGCGAGACCCAGTACTTC. It yields the protein CASSLETGETQYF.

The genes are TRBV7-2 and TRBJ2-3, with D unresolved. Between the trimmed V and J ends, which lost 5 bases and 5 bases, there was a span of 8 bases. From germline, CDR1 is SGHTA and CDR2 FQGNSA. The CDR3 extends over 12 amino acids. The CDR3, as DNA: TGTGCCAGCAGCGCCACTCGAGATACGCAGTATTTT. This translates into CASSATRDTQYF.

This chain joins TRBV11-2 and TRBJ2-5; 8 bases fit TRBD2. The CDR3 loop spans 12 amino acids. CDR1 SGHAT and CDR2 FQNNGV come from the germline V gene. V gave up 6 bases and J gave up 3 bases; unmatched junction bases: 0. The CDR3 region has the DNA TGTGCCAGCAGACTAGCGGAAGAGACCCAGTACTTC. Translated: CASRLAEETQYF.

V gene TRBV28 combines with J gene TRBJ1-3; 9 nucleotides match TRBD1. V shed 5 bases, J shed 6 bases, and the junction held 11 bases outside the gene matches. Germline V lookup: CDR1 MDHEN, CDR2 SYDVKM. The CDR3 is 16 residues long. The CDR3 bases are TGTGCCAGCAGTCCTGGGACAGGGAGGGAGGTAAACACCATATATTTT. Residues: CASSPGTGREVNTIYF.

The chain links TRBV5-1 to TRBJ2-5, with a possible D match to TRBD2 (5 bases). The V gene lost 3 bases and the J gene lost 4 bases, with 13 bases spanning the gap. This CDR3 is built from 14 residues. The germline V gene has CDR1 SGHRS and CDR2 YFSETQ. The CDR3 DNA is TGCGCCAGCAGCTCCTCGCCGAGCGGAGAGACCCAGTACTTC. This sequence encodes CASSSSPSGETQYF.

The chain carries TRBV2 and TRBJ2-3; D perhaps matches TRBD1 (6 bases). The V gene lost 0 bases and the J gene lost 12 bases, with 16 bases spanning the gap. The length of the CDR3 is 14 residues. Germline CDR1 reads SNHLY; CDR2 reads FYNNEI. The CDR3: CASSEAGRGSPQYF. CDR3 nucleotide sequence: TGTGCCAGCAGTGAAGCGGGCAGGGGTTCGCCACAGTATTTT.

The chain employs TRBV29-1 and TRBJ2-3, with 8 bases that match TRBD1. CDR1 and CDR2 (germline): SQVTM, ANQGSEA. V was clipped by 5 bases and J by 4 bases; unmatched bases: 2. This CDR3 spans 12 amino acids. The CDR3 DNA reads TGCAGCGTTACGACAGGGGCAGATACGCAGTATTTT. As protein: CSVTTGADTQYF.

The gene calls are TRBV4-2 and TRBJ2-3; D is ambiguous. Per germline, CDR1 LGHNA and CDR2 YNFKEQ. V lost 1 base to trimming and J lost 6 bases, with 8 bases between them. The CDR3 consists of 13 residues. The CDR3 sequence: CASSQGPEDTQYF. CDR3 in DNA: TGTGCCAGCAGCCAAGGGCCCGAGGATACGCAGTATTTT.

This clone has only a few counts. The chain combines TRBV7-2 with TRBJ2-3; no clear D. Trimming pared 3 bases from V and 7 bases from J, leaving 5 bases between. Germline assignment: CDR1 SGHTA and CDR2 FQGNSA. The CDR3 sequence is 11 residues long. The DNA of the CDR3 is TGTGCCAGCAGCTTTAGCTATACGCAGTATTTT. Translation: CASSFSYTQYF. The complete variable domain, with remaining parts taken from reference TRBV7-2 and TRBJ2-3, reads GAGVSQSPSNKVTEKGKDVELRCDPISGHTALYWYRQSLGQGLEFLIYFQGNSAPDKSGLPSDRFSAERTGGSVSTLTIQRTQQEDSAVYLCASSFSYTQYFGPGTRLTVL.

CDR3 coding DNA: TGCGCCAGCAGCTTGGACTGGCGGACTAGCGGGAGGAACACCGGGGAGCTGTTTTTT. It is translated as CASSLDWRTSGRNTGELFF. The chain is built from TRBV5-1 and TRBJ2-2; 13 bases agree with TRBD2. V dropped 0 bases and J dropped 1; count of bases not matched to a gene: 6. The V gene's germline CDR1 is SGHRS and CDR2 YFSETQ. CDR3 length equals 19 residues. Full variable domain (missing parts from reference TRBV5-1 and TRBJ2-2): KAGVTQTPRYLIKTRGQQVTLSCSPISGHRSVSWYQQTPGQGLQFLFEYFSETQRNKGNFPGRFSGRQFSNSRSEMNVSTLELGDSALYLCASSLDWRTSGRNTGELFFGEGSRLTVL.

In this sample, this clone turned up a few times. V usage is TRBV11-2 and J usage is TRBJ2-7; a possible D gene is TRBD2 (5 bases). The CDR3 runs to 16 residues. The V end was cut by 6 bases, the J end by 7 bases, with 25 bases between. The germline V gene has CDR1 SGHAT and CDR2 FQNNGV. As DNA, the CDR3 is TGTGCCAGCAGACCAATCTTCGGGGTGGATGTGACGGAGCAGTACTTC. This gives the protein CASRPIFGVDVTEQYF.

J is TRBJ1-1 and V is TRBV29-1, with D perhaps TRBD1 (5 bases). Trimming left V 4 bases short and J 1 base short, with 16 bases between. There are 15 residues in the CDR3. The V gene's germline CDR1 is SQVTM and CDR2 ANQGSEA. DNA for the CDR3: TGCAGCGTTGGGGGCCGCCAGGGAACGAACACTGAAGCTTTCTTT. Residues: CSVGGRQGTNTEAFF.

The V call is TRBV6-1, the J call TRBJ2-4; D is unclear. The CDR3 contains 14 residues. Germline lookup yields CDR1 MNHNS and CDR2 SASEGT. Trimming took off 6 bases at V and 3 bases at J, with 12 bases between the two ends. The DNA for the CDR3 is TGTGCCAGCAGCCCCTTGGTTGGCAAAAACATTCAGTACTTC. This codes for CASSPLVGKNIQYF.

The chain employs TRBV4-1 and TRBJ2-1, with 9 bases matching TRBD2. The CDR3 extends over 13 amino acids. V gave up 8 bases and J gave up 4 bases; unmatched junction bases: 3. Germline V gives CDR1 MGHRA, CDR2 YSYEKL. CDR3 sequence reads: CASSRGGYNEQFF. The CDR3, as DNA: TGCGCCAGCTCGCGGGGGGGTTACAATGAGCAGTTCTTC.

This clone is a singleton in its sample. The chain employs TRBV30 and TRBJ2-1, with TRBD2 matching over 10 bases. V dropped 2 bases and J dropped 4; count of bases not matched to a gene: 14. Germline loops: CDR1 GTSNPN, CDR2 SVGIG (reference sequence). The CDR3 is made up of 18 amino acids. For the CDR3, the DNA is TGTGCCTGGAGTTGGACTAGCGGAACGTTAGGGGATTACAATGAGCAGTTCTTC. Its protein product is CAWSWTSGTLGDYNEQFF.

The chain combines TRBV5-1 with TRBJ1-1; D remains unclear. V shed 0 bases and J shed 3 bases, with 12 bases lying between them. The CDR3 consists of 15 residues. In germline, CDR1 is SGHRS, CDR2 YFSETQ. The CDR3 sequence: CASSLVGIGDTEAFF. CDR3 bases: TGCGCCAGCAGCTTGGTCGGCATAGGAGACACTGAAGCTTTCTTT. Full variable domain (remainder filled in from reference TRBV5-1 and TRBJ1-1): KAGVTQTPRYLIKTRGQQVTLSCSPISGHRSVSWYQQTPGQGLQFLFEYFSETQRNKGNFPGRFSGRQFSNSRSEMNVSTLELGDSALYLCASSLVGIGDTEAFFGQGTRLTVV.

A few counts support this clone. The genes are TRBV28 and TRBJ2-1, with 13 bases lining up with TRBD2. CDR1 and CDR2 from the germline V gene are MDHEN and SYDVKM. This CDR3 is 14 amino acids long. CDR3 DNA sequence: TGTGCAGCACACCTGGGACTAGCGGGGATTGAGCAGTTCTTC. Amino acids: CAAHLGLAGIEQFF. Complete variable domain (other parts from reference TRBV28 and TRBJ2-1): DVKVTQSSRYLVKRTGEKVFLECVQDMDHENMFWYRQDPGLGLRLIYFSYDVKMKEKGDIPEGYSVSREKKERFSLILESASTNQTSMYLCAAHLGLAGIEQFFGPGTRLTVL.

The chain is built from TRBV5-1 and TRBJ2-7; D is perhaps TRBD1 (6 bases). The CDR3 loop spans 15 amino acids. The V end lost 0 bases, the J end lost 1 base, and 11 bases lay between the germline ends. Germline V gene data show CDR1 as SGHRS and CDR2 as YFSETQ. The chain's CDR3 is CASSLADSSSYEQYF. The CDR3 DNA follows: TGCGCCAGCAGCTTGGCGGACAGCTCTTCCTACGAGCAGTACTTC.

To note about this clone: The same CDR3 can be traced to other DNA sequences in this sample. This chain connects TRBV30 to TRBJ2-5; D call uncertain. The CDR3 runs 14 residues. From germline, CDR1 is GTSNPN and CDR2 SVGIG (reference sequence). The ends were cut back, 0 bases at V and 5 bases at J, with 13 bases in the middle. CDR3 loop: CAWSVREVKETQYF. Here the CDR3 DNA reads TGTGCCTGGAGTGTACGAGAGGTCAAGGAGACCCAGTACTTC. Combining the CDR3 with reference TRBV30 and TRBJ2-5 gives the whole variable domain SQTIHQWPATLVQPVGSPLSLECTVEGTSNPNLYWYRQAAGRGLQLLFYSVGIGQISSEVPQNLSASRPQDRQFILSSKKLLLSDSGFYLCAWSVREVKETQYFGPGTRLLVL.